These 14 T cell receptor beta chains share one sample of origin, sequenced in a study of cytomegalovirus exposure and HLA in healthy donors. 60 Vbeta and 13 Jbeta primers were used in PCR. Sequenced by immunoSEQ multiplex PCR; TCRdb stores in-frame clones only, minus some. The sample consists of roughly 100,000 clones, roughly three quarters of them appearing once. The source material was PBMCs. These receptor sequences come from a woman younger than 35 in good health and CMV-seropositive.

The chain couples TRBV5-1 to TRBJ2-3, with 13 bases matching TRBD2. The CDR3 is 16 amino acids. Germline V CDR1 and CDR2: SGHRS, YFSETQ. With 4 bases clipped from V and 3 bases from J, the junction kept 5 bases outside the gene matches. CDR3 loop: CASSLLAGGGTDTQYF. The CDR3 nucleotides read TGCGCCAGCAGCCTACTAGCGGGGGGGGGAACAGATACGCAGTATTTT.

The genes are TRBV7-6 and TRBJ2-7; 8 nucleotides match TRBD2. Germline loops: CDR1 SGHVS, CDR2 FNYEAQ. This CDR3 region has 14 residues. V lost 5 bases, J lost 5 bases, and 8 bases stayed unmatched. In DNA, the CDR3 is TGTGCCAGCAGCCGCAGCGGGAGCCTCAACGAGCAGTACTTC. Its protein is CASSRSGSLNEQYF.

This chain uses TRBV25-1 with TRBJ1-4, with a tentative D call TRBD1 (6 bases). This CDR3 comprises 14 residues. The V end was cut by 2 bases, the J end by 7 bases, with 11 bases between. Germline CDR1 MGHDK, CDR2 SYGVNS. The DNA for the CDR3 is TGTGCCAGCAGTGAAGGGGGCGGTAGTGAAAAACTGTTTTTT. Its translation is CASSEGGGSEKLFF.

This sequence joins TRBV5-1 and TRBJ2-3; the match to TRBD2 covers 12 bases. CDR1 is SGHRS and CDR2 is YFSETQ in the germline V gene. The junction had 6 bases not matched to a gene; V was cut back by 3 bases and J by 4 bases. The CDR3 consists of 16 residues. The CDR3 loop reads CASSSATSGGPDTQYF. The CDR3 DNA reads TGCGCCAGCAGCTCAGCGACTAGCGGGGGACCAGATACGCAGTATTTT.

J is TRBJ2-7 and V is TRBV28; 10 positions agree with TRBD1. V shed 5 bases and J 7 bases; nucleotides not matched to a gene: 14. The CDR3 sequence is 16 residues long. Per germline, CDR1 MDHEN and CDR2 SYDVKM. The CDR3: CASSGVVGQGRGEQYF. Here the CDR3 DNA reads TGTGCCAGCAGTGGAGTGGTGGGACAGGGGAGGGGGGAGCAGTACTTC.

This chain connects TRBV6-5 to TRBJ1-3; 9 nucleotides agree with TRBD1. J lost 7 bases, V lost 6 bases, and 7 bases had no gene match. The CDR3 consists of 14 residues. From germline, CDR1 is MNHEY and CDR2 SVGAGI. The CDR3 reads CASSRTGTGNTIYF. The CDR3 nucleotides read TGTGCCAGCAGCCGGACCGGGACAGGGAACACCATATATTTT.

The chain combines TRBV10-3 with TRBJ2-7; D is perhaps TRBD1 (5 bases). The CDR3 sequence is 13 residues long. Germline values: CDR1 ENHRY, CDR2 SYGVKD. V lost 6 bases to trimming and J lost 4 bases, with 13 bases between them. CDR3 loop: CAIRKHDSYEQYF. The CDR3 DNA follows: TGTGCCATCAGAAAACACGACAGTTACGAGCAGTACTTC.

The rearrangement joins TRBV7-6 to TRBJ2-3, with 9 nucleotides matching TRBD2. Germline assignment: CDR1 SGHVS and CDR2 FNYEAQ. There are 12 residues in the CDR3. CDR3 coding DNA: TGTAGTGCGGGAGGGCCCACAGATACGCAGTATTTT. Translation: CSAGGPTDTQYF. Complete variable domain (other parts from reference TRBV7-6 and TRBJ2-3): GAGVSQSPRYKVTKRGQDVALRCDPISGHVSLYWYRQALGQGPEFLTYFNYEAQQDKSGLPNDRFSAERPEGSISTLTIQRTEQRDSAMYRCSAGGPTDTQYFGPGTRLTVL.

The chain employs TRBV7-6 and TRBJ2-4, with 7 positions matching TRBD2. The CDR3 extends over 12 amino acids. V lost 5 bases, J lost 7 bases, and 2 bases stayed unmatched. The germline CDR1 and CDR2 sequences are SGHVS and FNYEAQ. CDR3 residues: CASSPRGNIQYF. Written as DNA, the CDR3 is TGTGCCAGCAGCCCGCGGGGGAACATTCAGTACTTC.

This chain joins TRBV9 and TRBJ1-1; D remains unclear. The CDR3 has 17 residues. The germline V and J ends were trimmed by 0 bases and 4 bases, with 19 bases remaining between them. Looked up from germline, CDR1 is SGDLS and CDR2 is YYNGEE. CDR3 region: CASSVGQVGFSFTEAFF. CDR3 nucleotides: TGTGCCAGCAGCGTAGGCCAGGTGGGTTTTTCCTTCACTGAAGCTTTCTTT.

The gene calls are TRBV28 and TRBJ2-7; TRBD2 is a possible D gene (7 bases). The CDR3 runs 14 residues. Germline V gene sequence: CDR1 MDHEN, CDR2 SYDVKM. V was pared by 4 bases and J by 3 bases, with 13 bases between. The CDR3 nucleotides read TGTGCCAGCAGTTCCCTGGGGGGGCGCTACGAGCAGTACTTC. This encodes CASSSLGGRYEQYF.

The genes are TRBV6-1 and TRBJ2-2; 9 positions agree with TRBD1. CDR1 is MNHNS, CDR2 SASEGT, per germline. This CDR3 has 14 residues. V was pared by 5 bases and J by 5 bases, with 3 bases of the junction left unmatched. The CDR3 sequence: CASSRTGETGELFF. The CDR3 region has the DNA TGTGCCAGCAGTAGGACAGGGGAGACCGGGGAGCTGTTTTTT.

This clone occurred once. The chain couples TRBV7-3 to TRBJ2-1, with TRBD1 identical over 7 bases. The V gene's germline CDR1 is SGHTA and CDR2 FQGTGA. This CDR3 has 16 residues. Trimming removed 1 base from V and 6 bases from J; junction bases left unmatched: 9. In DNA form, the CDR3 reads TGTGCCAGCAGCTTAAATGTCGGAAACAGGGGCAATGAGCAGTTCTTC. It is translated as CASSLNVGNRGNEQFF.

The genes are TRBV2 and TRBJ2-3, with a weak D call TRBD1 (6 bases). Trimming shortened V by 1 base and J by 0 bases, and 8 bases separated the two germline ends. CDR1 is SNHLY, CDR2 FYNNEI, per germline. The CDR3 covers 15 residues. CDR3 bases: TGTGCCAGCAGTGAAGGACAGGCCAGCACAGATACGCAGTATTTT. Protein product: CASSEGQASTDTQYF.